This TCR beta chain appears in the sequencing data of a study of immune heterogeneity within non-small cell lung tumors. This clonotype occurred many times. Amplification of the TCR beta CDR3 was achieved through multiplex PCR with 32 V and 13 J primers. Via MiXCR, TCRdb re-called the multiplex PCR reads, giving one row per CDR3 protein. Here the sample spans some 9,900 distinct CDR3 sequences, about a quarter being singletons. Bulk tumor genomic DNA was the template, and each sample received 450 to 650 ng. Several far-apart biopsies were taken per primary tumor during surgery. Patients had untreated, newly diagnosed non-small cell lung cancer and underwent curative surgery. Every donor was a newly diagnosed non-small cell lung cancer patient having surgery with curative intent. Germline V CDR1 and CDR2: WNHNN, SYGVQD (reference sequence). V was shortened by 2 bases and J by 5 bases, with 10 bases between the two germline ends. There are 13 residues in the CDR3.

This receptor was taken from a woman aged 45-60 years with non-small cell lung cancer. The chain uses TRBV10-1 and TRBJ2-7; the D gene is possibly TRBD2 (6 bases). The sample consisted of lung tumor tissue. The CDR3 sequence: CASSESGFNEQYF. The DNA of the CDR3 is TGCGCCAGCAGTGAGAGCGGGTTCAACGAGCAGTACTTC.